This record covers a single TCR beta chain. Its cognate antigen has yet to be identified. Nothing much larger sits one base from this clone, and base qualities are not available. Per the publication, the time point label means: week 23, last vaccination. A 20-mer mutant IDH1 peptide at 300 micrograms in Montanide made up each vaccine dose, which was injected subcutaneously together with topical imiquimod. All donors had newly diagnosed IDH1-mutant astrocytomas of WHO grade 3 or 4 that showed loss of nuclear ATRX. The samples were drawn from NOA16, a multicentre, single-arm, open-label phase I trial in Germany that tested a mutant IDH1 peptide vaccine in humans for the first time. Genomic DNA for TCRB sequencing was extracted from EDTA blood using the DNeasy Blood and Tissue Kit. Its CDR3 holds 15 amino acids, cysteine through phenylalanine. The read is trimmed to its CDR3 DNA, 45 bases read in frame from base 1. The junction carries 8 bases between V and J, which are trimmed by 1 base and 0 bases respectively. In the germline V gene, CDR1 corresponds to SGHTA and CDR2 to FQGTGA.

This sample is part of a study of a mutant IDH1 vaccine in newly diagnosed glioma (dated by TCRdb to about 2021). Broadly, across the study: Eight vaccinations were administered to patients in weeks 1, 3, 5, 7, 11, 15, 19 and 23, corresponding to visits V03 through V10. In the chemotherapy-containing groups, vaccination started alongside temozolomide cycles, whereas in patients who had radiotherapy alone it started 4-6 weeks after radiotherapy. Of the approximately 34 patients who were treated, about 60% were male and roughly 38% were female, and the mean age was about 40 years. Before enrollment, patients had received standard therapy of radiotherapy alone, temozolomide alone, or radiochemotherapy with temozolomide; most received the combination. Peripheral blood samples were drawn at six visits, namely V03 (baseline), V05, V07, V10, V12 and V13. For exploratory analyses, 25 to 30 treated patients had longitudinal TCRB deep sequencing done wherever samples were available. The full study reports these points: No apparent relationship was observed between pseudoprogression and alterations in the top peripheral T cell clonotypes detected by TCRB sequencing. Immune responses induced by the vaccine were seen in roughly 95% of patients across multiple MHC alleles. Availability determined which PBMC samples were chosen for TCRB deep sequencing. The authors noted that analyses of patient blood samples could not be reproduced because of sample limitations.

Library creation used the immunoSEQ multiplex PCR assay. Following the manufacturer's protocol, the hsTCRB Kit was used to amplify rearranged TCR beta chain sequences. Sequencing of TCRB libraries was carried out on an Illumina MiSeq. The authors' analysis ran thus. Demultiplexing, trimming and gene mapping were performed with the kit vendor's proprietary platform. TCRdb stores this immuneACCESS table with in-frame sequences only. Part of the clones is absent; in the studies checked, under half of the shortfall reflects unresolved V genes, and no reason is known for the rest. That table furnishes V, J and clone size, whereas the DNA furnished D and trimming. This sample gives some 80,000 clones in total; around 85% of them show up just once. Over 0.6% of the sample is held by the ten biggest clonotypes.

This sequence originates from a woman between 50 and 59 years old with glioma. Sequenced here: PBMCs, sampled from a glioma patient whose treatment included an IDH1 peptide vaccine. The rearranged chain carries TRBV7-3 and TRBJ2-3, with the D gene not clear enough to name. In nucleotide form, the sequence is TGTGCCAGCAGCTTAAATGGTCCTAGCACAGATACGCAGTATTTT. This encodes CASSLNGPSTDTQYF.